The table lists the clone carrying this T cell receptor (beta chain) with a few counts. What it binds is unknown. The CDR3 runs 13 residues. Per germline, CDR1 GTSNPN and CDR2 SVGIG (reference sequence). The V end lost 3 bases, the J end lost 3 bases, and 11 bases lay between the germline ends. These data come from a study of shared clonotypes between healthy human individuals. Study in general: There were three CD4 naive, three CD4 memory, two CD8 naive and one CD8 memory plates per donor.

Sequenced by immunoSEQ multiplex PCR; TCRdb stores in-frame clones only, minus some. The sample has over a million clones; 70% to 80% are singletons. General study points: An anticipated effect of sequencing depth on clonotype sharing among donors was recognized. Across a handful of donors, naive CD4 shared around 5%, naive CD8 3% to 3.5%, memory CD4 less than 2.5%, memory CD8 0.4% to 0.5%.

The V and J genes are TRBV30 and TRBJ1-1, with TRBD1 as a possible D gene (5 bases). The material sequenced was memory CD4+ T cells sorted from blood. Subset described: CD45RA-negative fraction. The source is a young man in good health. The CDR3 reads CAWRGLTHTEAFF. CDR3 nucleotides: TGTGCCTGGAGGGGACTGACGCACACTGAAGCTTTCTTT.